This record covers a single T cell receptor beta chain. The data belong to a study of blood T cells in healthy people across ages. CDR3 length: 15 amino acids. Germline assignment: CDR1 SGHRS and CDR2 YFSETQ. Trimming pared 3 bases from V and 7 bases from J, leaving 20 bases between. For the second PCR, which ran for about 6 to 12 cycles, a sample-barcoded 5' primer and a J-beta primer mix were used. A tag from a template-switch adaptor with 12 random nucleotides marked each cDNA molecule. TCRdb re-analysed the 5' RACE reads in MiXCR, keeping a single row per CDR3 protein. Among about 1,800,000 distinct CDR3 sequences listed, roughly 27% were seen once.

This receptor was taken from a woman in her twenties or thirties in good health. The sample taken for sequencing was blood. The V and J genes are TRBV5-1 and TRBJ2-7; D may be TRBD2 (5 bases). Written as DNA, the CDR3 is TGCGCCAGCAGCTACGACGTCGGACTGTCGGAAGAGCAGTACTTC. This encodes CASSYDVGLSEEQYF.